The source of this TCR beta chain is a study of human T cells and chemical hapten exposure. Study background: Alopecia areata, totalis and universalis patients, mostly female, were included. Findings of the study overall: Healthy individuals' immune responses may differ from those of donors, who had alopecia. The formation of large CDR3 similarity clusters by expanded TCRs significantly exceeded that of controls.

This sample's time point: patch test 2, 6 weeks after DPC sensitization. Treatment indicated: therapeutic diphenylcyclopropenone sensitization with weekly scalp DPC. This clonotype was detected ten times or more. Its antigen is unidentified. The library attached unique molecular identifiers to individual cDNA molecules. TCRdb called the RACE reads again in MiXCR, with one record for every CDR3 protein. The sample lists approximately 110,000 distinct CDR3 sequences; 9% to 9.5% were seen once. This specimen was whole blood, taken in connection with sensitization to the hapten diphenylcyclopropenone (DPC). This TCR was sampled from a woman in her thirties or forties with alopecia areata. Some clones in this sample may be carry-over from other donors' samples.

CDR3 nucleotides: TGTGCCAGCAGCTTAGGGAGTAGGGGCGCTATAAACTATGGCTACACCTTC. This gives the protein CASSLGSRGAINYGYTF. The V gene is TRBV7-2, the J gene TRBJ1-2, with D maybe TRBD1 (5 bases). From germline, CDR1 is SGHTA and CDR2 FQGNSA. Deletions cut 1 base from V and 2 bases from J, with 17 bases between. The CDR3 has 17 residues.